This entry describes one T cell receptor beta chain. This record comes from a study of monozygotic twins with inflammatory bowel disease. The CDR3 extends over 14 amino acids. Each UMI, carrying a 6-nucleotide sample barcode, came from template switching. TCRdb re-called the 5' RACE reads and catalogs CDR3 proteins one per entry, DNA excluded. Its clone listing holds 310,000 or so distinct CDR3 sequences. This receptor was identified in a human donor with ulcerative colitis or Crohn's disease, or a healthy co-twin of an affected twin (not recorded which). This chain links TRBV12-3 or TRBV12-4 with TRBJ2-1; TCRdb gives TRBD1 as the D gene, but with no DNA this cannot be confirmed. Source material: blood. The CDR3 region is CASSLQGALDEQFF.